This paragraph reports one T cell receptor beta chain. Its antigen is unidentified. Per the germline V gene, CDR1 is GTSNPN and CDR2 is SVGIG (reference sequence). The CDR3 sequence is 16 residues long. The junction had 9 bases not matched to a gene; V was cut back by 2 bases and J by 3 bases. Extraction of RNA preceded its reverse transcription into cDNA, which served as the sequencing template. The protocol was immunoSEQ multiplex PCR, while the TCRdb copy is restricted to in-frame clones and leaves out a portion. The sample has about 140,000 clones; less than 75% are singletons. This entry belongs to a study of CD8+ T cells in alopecia areata. Study-level results: Among patients, TCR sharing was less clear than in mice, a difference possibly due in part to HLA diversity in the patient population. Scalp samples also yield sequences of resident alphabeta T cells from normal skin.

This receptor was obtained from a human donor in good health. The J gene is TRBJ2-7, the V gene TRBV30, with 11 bases identical to TRBD2. Sequences were obtained from CD8+ T cells sorted from blood. The CDR3 is CAWSTGGLAAFYEQYF. DNA of the CDR3: TGTGCCTGGAGTACAGGGGGACTAGCGGCATTCTACGAGCAGTACTTC.